This T cell receptor beta chain was observed in a study of circulating and synovial CD4+ cells in juvenile arthritis. Study results and limitations: Bulk blood CD4 repertoires were more diverse than these. Compared with bulk blood, circulating pathogenic-like lymphocytes shared substantially more CDR3 sequences with synovial T cells. Shared-clonotype fractions with synovium likely underestimate full repertoire overlap.

Concerning this clone: The antigen is unknown.

The CDR3 extends over 14 amino acids. The germline V gene encodes CDR1 KGHSH and CDR2 LQKENI. V dropped 6 bases and J dropped 5; count of bases not matched to a gene: 7. Here immunoSEQ multiplex PCR was the method, and the copy in TCRdb shows in-frame clones only, minus some. The table lists fewer than 35,000 clones, about 95% of them singletons. The J gene is TRBJ1-1, the V gene TRBV18; TRBD1 agrees at 9 bases. This TCR was sampled from a human donor with juvenile idiopathic arthritis. The sequenced material came from CD4+ T cells from blood. CDR3 coding DNA: TGTGCCAGCTCTCAAACAGGGGGCAGGACTGAAGCTTTCTTT. Its translation is CASSQTGGRTEAFF.